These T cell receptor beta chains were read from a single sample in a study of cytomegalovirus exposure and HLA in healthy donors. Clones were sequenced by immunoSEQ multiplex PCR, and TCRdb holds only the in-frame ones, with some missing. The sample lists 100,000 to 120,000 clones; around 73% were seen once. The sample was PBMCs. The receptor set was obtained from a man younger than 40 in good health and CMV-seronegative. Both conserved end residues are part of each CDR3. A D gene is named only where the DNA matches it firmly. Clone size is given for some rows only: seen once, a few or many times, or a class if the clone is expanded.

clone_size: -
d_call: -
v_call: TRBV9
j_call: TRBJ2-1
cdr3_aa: CASSVLPAGTRSEQFF
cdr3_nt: TGTGCCAGCAGCGTACTCCCAGCGGGGACAAGGAGTGAGCAGTTCTTC

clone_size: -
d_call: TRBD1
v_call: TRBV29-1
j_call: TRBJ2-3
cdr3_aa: CSVESPRGRSDTQYF
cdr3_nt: TGCAGCGTTGAATCACCCAGGGGGCGGTCAGATACGCAGTATTTT

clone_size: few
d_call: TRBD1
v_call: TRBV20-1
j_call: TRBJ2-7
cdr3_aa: CSEGQNYEQYF
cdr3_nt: TGCAGCGAGGGACAGAACTACGAGCAGTACTTC

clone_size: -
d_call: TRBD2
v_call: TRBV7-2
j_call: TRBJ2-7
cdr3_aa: CASTLGGTFDEQYF
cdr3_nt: TGTGCCAGCACCTTGGGGGGGACCTTCGACGAGCAGTACTTC

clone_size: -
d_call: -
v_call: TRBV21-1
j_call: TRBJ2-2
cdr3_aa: CASSETDTGELFF
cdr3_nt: TGTGCCAGCAGCGAGACAGACACCGGGGAGCTGTTTTTT

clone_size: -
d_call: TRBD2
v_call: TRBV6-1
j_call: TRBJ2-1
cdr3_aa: CASSETPSGSYNEQFF
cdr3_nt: TGTGCCAGCAGTGAAACGCCTAGCGGGAGCTACAATGAGCAGTTCTTC

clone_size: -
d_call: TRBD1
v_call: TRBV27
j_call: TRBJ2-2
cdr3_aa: CASTVTGWSGELFF
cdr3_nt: TGTGCCAGCACTGTGACAGGGTGGTCCGGGGAGCTGTTTTTT

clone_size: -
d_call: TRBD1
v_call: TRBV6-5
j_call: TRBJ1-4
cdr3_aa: CASSYGFTGVGEKLFF
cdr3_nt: TGTGCCAGCAGTTACGGATTTACAGGGGTAGGGGAAAAACTGTTTTTT

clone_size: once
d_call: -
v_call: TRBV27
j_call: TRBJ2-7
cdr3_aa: CASSSTASSYEQYF
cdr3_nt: TGTGCCAGCAGTTCGACAGCGTCCTCCTACGAGCAGTACTTC

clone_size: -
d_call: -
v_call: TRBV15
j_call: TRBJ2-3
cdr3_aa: CATSRDPGGTDTQYF
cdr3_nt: TGTGCCACCAGCAGAGATCCCGGGGGCACAGATACGCAGTATTTT

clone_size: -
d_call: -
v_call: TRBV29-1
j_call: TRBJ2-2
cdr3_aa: CSVTPLASGGELFF
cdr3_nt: TGCAGCGTGACCCCACTAGCCTCCGGCGGGGAGCTGTTTTTT

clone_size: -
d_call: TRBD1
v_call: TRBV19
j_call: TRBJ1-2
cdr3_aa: CASSTGQGINYGYTF
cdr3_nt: TGTGCCAGTAGTACGGGACAGGGGATTAACTATGGCTACACCTTC

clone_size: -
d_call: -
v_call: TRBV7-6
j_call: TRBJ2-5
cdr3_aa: CASSLDWGEEETQYF
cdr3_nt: TGTGCCAGCAGCTTAGATTGGGGGGAGGAAGAGACCCAGTACTTC

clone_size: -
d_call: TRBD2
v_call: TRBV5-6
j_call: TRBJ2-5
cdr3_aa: CASSRGLEGGETQYF
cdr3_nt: TGTGCCAGCAGCAGGGGACTAGAAGGCGGGGAGACCCAGTACTTC

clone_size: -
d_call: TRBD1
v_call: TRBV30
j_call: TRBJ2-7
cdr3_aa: CAWQRDRLNEQYF
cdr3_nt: TGTGCCTGGCAAAGGGACAGGTTGAACGAGCAGTACTTC

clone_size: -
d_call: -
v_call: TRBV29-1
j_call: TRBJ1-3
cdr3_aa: CSVPDTSNGNTIYF
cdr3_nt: TGCAGCGTACCCGACACGTCGAACGGAAACACCATATATTTT

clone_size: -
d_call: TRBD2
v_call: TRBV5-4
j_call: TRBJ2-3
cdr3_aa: CASSSLTSGGPTDTQYF
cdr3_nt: TGTGCCAGCAGCTCACTGACTAGCGGGGGGCCCACAGATACGCAGTATTTT

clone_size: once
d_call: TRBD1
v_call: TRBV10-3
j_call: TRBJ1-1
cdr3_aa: CAISEIVGTENTEAFF
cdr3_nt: TGTGCCATCAGTGAGATCGTCGGGACAGAGAACACTGAAGCTTTCTTT

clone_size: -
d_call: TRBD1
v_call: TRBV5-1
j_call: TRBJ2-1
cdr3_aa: CASSLGQGASEQFF
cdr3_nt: TGCGCCAGCAGCCTCGGACAGGGGGCAAGTGAGCAGTTCTTC

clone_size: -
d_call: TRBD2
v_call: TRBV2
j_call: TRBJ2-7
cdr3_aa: CASSRITGTSGSEQYF
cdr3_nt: TGTGCCAGCAGTCGAATAACCGGGACTAGCGGGAGCGAGCAGTACTTC

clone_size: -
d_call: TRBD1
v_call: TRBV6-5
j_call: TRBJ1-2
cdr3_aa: CASSRGQGGYTF
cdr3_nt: TGTGCCAGCAGCCGGGGACAGGGAGGCTACACCTTC

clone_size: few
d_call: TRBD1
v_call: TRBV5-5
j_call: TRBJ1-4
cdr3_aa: CASRSYTGVEKLFF
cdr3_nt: TGTGCCAGCAGATCATACACAGGGGTTGAAAAACTGTTTTTT

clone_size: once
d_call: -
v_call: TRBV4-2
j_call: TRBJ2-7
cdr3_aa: CASSQDGETASYEQYF
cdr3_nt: TGTGCCAGCAGCCAAGATGGGGAGACGGCGTCCTACGAGCAGTACTTC

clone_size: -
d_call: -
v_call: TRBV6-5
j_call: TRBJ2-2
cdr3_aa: CASSSDNRVVPGELFF
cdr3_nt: TGTGCCAGCAGTTCCGACAACAGGGTTGTGCCCGGGGAGCTGTTTTTT

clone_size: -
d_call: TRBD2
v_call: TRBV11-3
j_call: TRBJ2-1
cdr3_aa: CASSLVPAGDTYNEQFF
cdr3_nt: TGTGCCAGCAGCTTAGTCCCCGCGGGAGATACCTACAATGAGCAGTTCTTC

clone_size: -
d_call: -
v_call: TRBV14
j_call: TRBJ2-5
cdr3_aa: CASSQDGGILETQYF
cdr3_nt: TGTGCCAGCAGCCAAGATGGGGGGATTCTGGAGACCCAGTACTTC

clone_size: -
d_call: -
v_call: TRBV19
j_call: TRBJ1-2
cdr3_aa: CASSINSNNYGYTF
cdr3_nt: TGTGCCAGTAGTATAAACAGCAATAACTATGGCTACACCTTC

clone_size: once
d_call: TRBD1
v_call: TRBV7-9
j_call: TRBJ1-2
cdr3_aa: CASIRLGQDNYGYTF
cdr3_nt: TGTGCCAGCATCCGCCTCGGACAGGACAACTATGGCTACACCTTC

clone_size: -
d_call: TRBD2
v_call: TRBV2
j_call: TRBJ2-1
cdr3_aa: CASIGGGTKRGTYNEQFF
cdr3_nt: TGTGCCAGCATCGGTGGCGGGACTAAGCGGGGGACATACAATGAGCAGTTCTTC

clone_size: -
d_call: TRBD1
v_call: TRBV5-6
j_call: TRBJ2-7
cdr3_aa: CASSLRDRTAEQYF
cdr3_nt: TGTGCCAGCAGCCTCCGGGACAGGACCGCCGAGCAGTACTTC

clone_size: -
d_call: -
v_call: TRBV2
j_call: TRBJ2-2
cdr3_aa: CASSDRAENTGELFF
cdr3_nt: TGTGCCAGCAGTGACCGAGCGGAGAACACCGGGGAGCTGTTTTTT

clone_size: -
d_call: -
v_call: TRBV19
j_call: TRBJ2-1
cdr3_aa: CASSIDRRATYNEQFF
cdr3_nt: TGTGCCAGTAGTATAGATAGGCGGGCTACCTACAATGAGCAGTTCTTC

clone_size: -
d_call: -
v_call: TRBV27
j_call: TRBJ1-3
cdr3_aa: CASSLTGVGGNTIYF
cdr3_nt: TGTGCCAGCAGTTTAACGGGGGTGGGTGGAAACACCATATATTTT

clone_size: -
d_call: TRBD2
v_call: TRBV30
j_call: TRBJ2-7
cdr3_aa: CAWSAGGRILYEQYF
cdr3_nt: TGTGCCTGGAGTGCAGGCGGGAGGATACTCTACGAGCAGTACTTC

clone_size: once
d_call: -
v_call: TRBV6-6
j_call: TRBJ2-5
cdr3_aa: CASSYSWAGGQETQYF
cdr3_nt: TGTGCCAGCAGTTACTCTTGGGCAGGGGGGCAAGAGACCCAGTACTTC

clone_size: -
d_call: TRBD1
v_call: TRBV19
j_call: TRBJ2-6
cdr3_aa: CASSKGQGSGANVLTF
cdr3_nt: TGTGCCAGTAGTAAGGGACAGGGGTCAGGGGCCAACGTCCTGACTTTC